What follows are 24 T cell receptor beta chains derived from one specimen sequenced in a study of Graves' ophthalmopathy and Graves' hyperthyroidism. CDR3 regions of TCR beta were amplified from RNA transcripts. A first-round RT-PCR used HTBI primers, followed by a second-round multiplex PCR. In TCRdb, the multiplex PCR reads were re-called with MiXCR into one record per CDR3 protein. The sample includes around 660,000 distinct CDR3 sequences, just over 40% of them seen just once. The sequenced sample consisted of peripheral blood. The receptors come from an adult man with Graves' ophthalmopathy.

This clonotype was observed at least ten times. The rearrangement links TRBV9 to TRBJ1-5; D is unclear. This CDR3 has 13 amino acids. V lost 2 bases, J lost 5 bases, and 8 bases lay in between. From germline, CDR1 is SGDLS and CDR2 YYNGEE. The CDR3 reads CASSVTGDQPQHF. In nucleotides, the CDR3 is TGTGCCAGCAGCGTGACGGGTGATCAGCCCCAGCATTTT. The full variable domain, its missing parts supplied by reference TRBV9 and TRBJ1-5, is DSGVTQTPKHLITATGQRVTLRCSPRSGDLSVYWYQQSLDQGLQFLIQYYNGEERAKGNILERFSAQQFPDLHSELNLSSLELGDSALYFCASSVTGDQPQHFGDGTRLSIL.

The sample holds a few counts of this clonotype. CDR3: CASSPPEAGVEQYF. CDR3 sequence (DNA): TGTGCCAGCTCACCACCGGAGGCAGGGGTTGAGCAGTACTTC. This chain links TRBV6-6 with TRBJ2-7; a possible D gene is TRBD1 (6 bases). CDR3 length: 14 residues. Germline V gives CDR1 MNHNY, CDR2 SVGAGI (reference sequence). V lost 8 bases, J lost 7 bases, and 21 bases lay in between.

The CDR3: CASSFGTGYTEAFF. The CDR3 nucleotides are TGTGCCAGCAGTTTTGGGACAGGGTACACTGAAGCTTTCTTT. The chain carries TRBV12-3 or TRBV12-4 and TRBJ1-1, with TRBD1 matching over 9 bases. Unmatched junction bases numbered 2, after V lost 3 bases and J lost 3 bases. The CDR3 contains 14 residues.

In this sample, this clonotype turned up many times. The gene calls are TRBV20-1 and TRBJ1-5; D is uncertain. Germline CDR1 DFQATT, CDR2 SNEGSKA (reference sequence). This CDR3 contains 15 residues. Trimming took 3 bases from V and 0 from J, leaving 12 bases between them. DNA of the CDR3: TGCAGTGCTAGTTTGCGGCCCGATAGCAATCAGCCCCAGCATTTT. It encodes CSASLRPDSNQPQHF.

The rearrangement joins TRBV5-1 to TRBJ1-4, with 9 bases aligning to TRBD1. Germline values: CDR1 SGHRS, CDR2 YFSETQ. CDR3 length: 15 amino acids. Trimming cost V 0 bases and J 7 bases; bases outside gene matches: 4. CDR3 nucleotide sequence: TGCGCCAGCAGCTTGGAAACAGGGGGCGGTGAAAAACTGTTTTTT. Translation gives CASSLETGGGEKLFF.

This clonotype has a count of ten or more. J is TRBJ1-6 and V is TRBV5-6, with 8 bases matching TRBD1. Germline trimming cut 4 bases from V and 10 bases from J; bases unmatched to any gene: 10. From germline, CDR1 is SGHDT and CDR2 YYEEEE. The CDR3 runs 15 residues. CDR3 sequence: CASSKRTGWGSPLHF. CDR3 nucleotide sequence: TGTGCCAGCAGCAAGAGGACAGGGTGGGGATCACCCCTCCACTTT.

The chain employs TRBV24-1 and TRBJ2-5, with a tentative D call TRBD2 (5 bases). CDR1 KGHDR and CDR2 SFDVKD come from the germline V gene. V was pared by 2 bases and J by 10 bases, with 16 bases between. The length of the CDR3 is 14 residues. DNA for the CDR3: TGTGCCACCAGTGATTCGGGAATAGTGGGAGACCAGTACTTC. Translation: CATSDSGIVGDQYF.

As concerns this clonotype: At one end, the junction sequence differs from germline, possibly due to a read error. The chain uses TRBV7-7 and TRBJ2-7; 8 bases align to TRBD1. The germline V gene has CDR1 SSHAT and CDR2 FNYEAQ (reference sequence). CDR3 length: 15 residues. CDR3: CASSEQGAGTGELYF. DNA for the CDR3: TGTGCCAGCAGCGAGCAGGGGGCAGGCACCGGGGAGCTGTACTTC.

The chain joins TRBV5-1 to TRBJ2-7; D remains ambiguous. Germline V gives CDR1 SGHRS, CDR2 YFSETQ. The CDR3 runs 15 residues. With 4 bases removed from V and 3 bases from J, the gap between germline ends came to 17 bases. CDR3 region: CASSLTGPYGYEQYF. The CDR3 DNA reads TGCGCCAGCAGCCTCACGGGCCCCTATGGCTACGAGCAGTACTTC.

V gene TRBV20-1 combines with J gene TRBJ2-3; maybe TRBD2 (5 bases). V lost 2 bases, J lost 2 bases, and 5 bases lay in between. Germline CDR1 DFQATT, CDR2 SNEGSKA (reference sequence). CDR3 length: 12 residues. CDR3 DNA: TGCAGTGCTAGACGGGACACAGATACGCAGTATTTT. Its translation is CSARRDTDTQYF.

This sequence joins TRBV9 and TRBJ2-7, with D tentatively TRBD2 (8 bases). The V gene lost 3 bases and the J gene lost 6 bases, with 16 bases spanning the gap. Germline values: CDR1 SGDLS, CDR2 YYNGEE. This CDR3 region has 14 residues. CDR3 sequence: CASSAGGLGGEQYF. For the CDR3, the DNA is TGTGCCAGCAGCGCAGGGGGACTAGGAGGCGAGCAGTACTTC.

The sample holds many counts of this clonotype. The rearrangement joins TRBV20-1 to TRBJ1-5, with TRBD1 matching 11 bases. This CDR3 is built from 15 residues. Trimming at V came to 5 bases and at J to 4 bases, leaving 7 bases not matched to a gene. Germline CDR1 DFQATT, CDR2 SNEGSKA (reference sequence). CDR3 DNA sequence: TGCAGTGCTCTGCGGACAGGGGGCGGGAATCAGCCCCAGCATTTT. This encodes CSALRTGGGNQPQHF.

The chain combines TRBV5-4 with TRBJ2-7; 10 bases map to TRBD1. Germline V gene sequence: CDR1 SGHNT, CDR2 YYREEE (reference sequence). This CDR3 is 15 amino acids long. Trimming removed 3 bases from V and 6 bases from J; junction bases left unmatched: 9. The CDR3 DNA reads as TGTGCCAGCAGCTGGGGGACAGGGGACGTCGGCGAGCAGTACTTC. Residues: CASSWGTGDVGEQYF. Full variable domain (rest looked up from reference TRBV5-4 and TRBJ2-7): ETGVTQSPTHLIKTRGQQVTLRCSSQSGHNTVSWYQQALGQGPQFIFQYYREEENGRGNFPPRFSGLQFPNYSSELNVNALELDDSALYLCASSWGTGDVGEQYFGPGTRLTVT.

This clonotype was seen many times. The chain uses TRBV10-3 and TRBJ2-2; possibly TRBD1 or TRBD2 for D (5 bases each). The CDR3 spans 15 residues. Germline V gene lookup returns CDR1 ENHRY and CDR2 SYGVKD. Trimming stripped 6 bases from V and 0 bases from J, with 11 bases between. As DNA, the CDR3 is TGTGCCATCAGGGACGGGACCACGAACACCGGGGAGCTGTTTTTT. It yields the protein CAIRDGTTNTGELFF.

The J gene is TRBJ2-2, the V gene TRBV24-1, with 9 bases aligning to TRBD2. J gave up 5 bases and V 8 bases, and 8 bases lay outside the gene matches. Looked up from germline, CDR1 is KGHDR and CDR2 is SFDVKD. This CDR3 is built from 15 residues. CDR3 sequence: CATKSYTSGTGELFF. The DNA of the CDR3 is TGTGCCACCAAAAGTTATACTAGCGGGACCGGGGAGCTGTTTTTT.

This clonotype was seen a few times. DNA for the CDR3: TGCGCCAGCAGCCTTAAGCCCCGGACAGGGTTAAAAGCAACTAATGAAAAACTGTTTTTT. Encoded protein: CASSLKPRTGLKATNEKLFF. The chain employs TRBV4-3 and TRBJ1-4, with 8 bases matching TRBD1. The ends lost 4 bases at V and 0 bases at J; junction bases unmatched: 16. The V gene's germline CDR1 is LGHNA and CDR2 YSLEER. The length of the CDR3 is 20 residues.

The chain carries TRBV4-2 and TRBJ1-2; D unresolved. This CDR3 has 16 residues. V shed 1 base and J shed 2 bases, with 14 bases lying between them. Germline values: CDR1 LGHNA, CDR2 YNFKEQ. The CDR3 DNA follows: TGTGCCAGCAGCCAAGCGTCCCAAGCATCAAACTATGGCTACACCTTC. Its protein is CASSQASQASNYGYTF.

This clonotype was observed many times. The chain employs TRBV2 and TRBJ1-1, with D unresolved. The CDR3 loop spans 14 amino acids. The V end lost 5 bases, the J end lost 0 bases, and 10 bases lay between the germline ends. The germline CDR1 and CDR2 sequences are SNHLY and FYNNEI. The CDR3: CASSWRTVNTEAFF. CDR3 coding DNA: TGTGCCAGCAGTTGGAGGACGGTGAACACTGAAGCTTTCTTT.

This clonotype has at least ten counts. This chain joins TRBV29-1 and TRBJ1-1; 8 nucleotides align to TRBD1. J lost 8 bases, V lost 3 bases, and 5 bases had no gene match. This CDR3 spans 12 amino acids. CDR1 SQVTM and CDR2 ANQGSEA come from the germline V gene. CDR3 amino acids: CSVDPRTGEAFF. CDR3 nucleotide sequence: TGCAGCGTTGACCCCCGGACAGGGGAAGCTTTCTTT.

This clonotype has only a few counts. The CDR3 loop is CASRRTSGRLPRANTGELFF. DNA of the CDR3: TGTGCCAGCAGGAGGACTAGCGGGAGGCTTCCACGCGCGAACACCGGGGAGCTGTTTTTT. This chain links TRBV2 with TRBJ2-2; 14 nucleotides match TRBD2. Germline CDR1 and CDR2: SNHLY and FYNNEI. The ends lost 6 bases at V and 0 bases at J; junction bases unmatched: 12. This CDR3 has 20 amino acids.

As concerns this clonotype: A read error may explain this, as a much larger clone is one base away. The rearrangement joins TRBV5-1 to TRBJ1-3, with 8 bases matching TRBD1. This CDR3 comprises 15 residues. Germline lookup yields CDR1 SGHRS and CDR2 YFSETQ. The CDR3 DNA is TGCGCCAGCAGCTTGGACAGGGGGACTGGAAGCACCATATATTTT. Amino acids: CASSLDRGTGSTIYF.

Concerning this clonotype itself: A read error may produce the germline difference seen at one junction end. The V and J genes are TRBV25-1 and TRBJ2-5, with TRBD2 matching over 9 bases. The CDR3 runs 17 residues. Germline CDR1 MGHDK, CDR2 SYGVNS. This CDR3 is CASSQRLRGLAQETQYF. CDR3 DNA: TGCGCCAGCAGCCAAAGGCTCCGGGGACTAGCACAAGAGACCCAGTACTTC.

The rearrangement uses TRBV19 and TRBJ1-2; possible D gene TRBD1, 5 bases. Germline V gene data show CDR1 as LNHDA and CDR2 as SQIVND (reference sequence). The CDR3 totals 13 residues. Trimming left V 1 base short and J 7 bases short, with 10 bases between. CDR3 sequence reads: CASSIGGGRGYTF. CDR3 nucleotide sequence: TGTGCCAGTAGTATAGGGGGCGGTCGTGGCTACACCTTC.

The V and J genes are TRBV10-3 and TRBJ2-5; TRBD1 aligns across 11 bases. The CDR3 is 16 amino acids. Germline values: CDR1 ENHRY, CDR2 SYGVKD. Trimming cost V 10 bases and J 0 bases; bases outside gene matches: 10. CDR3 DNA: TGTGCCACCGCTGACGGGACAGGGGGGTACCAAGAGACCCAGTACTTC. Amino acids: CATADGTGGYQETQYF.